This is a list of T cell receptor beta chains from one sample in a study of Ad26.COV2.S vaccination and SARS-CoV-2 variants. Sequencing was performed with immunoSEQ multiplex PCR; in TCRdb, only in-frame clones are kept and a portion is missing. Of hundreds of thousands of clones in the sample, about 90% were seen once. The input for sequencing was peripheral blood, taken in a trial of Ad26.COV2.S vaccine versus placebo. These receptors all stem from a person between 18 and 65 years old who received the Ad26.COV2.S COVID-19 vaccine or a placebo. Both conserved end residues are trimmed from each CDR3.

j_call v_call cdr3_aa
TRBJ2-7 TRBV6-5 ASSYWGQGRYEQY
TRBJ1-5 TRBV19 ASSMWNQPQH
TRBJ1-2 TRBV20-1 SAPRVVGYT
TRBJ1-1 TRBV7-9 ASSLSGEFVEAF
TRBJ2-5 TRBV6-5 ASRSQPLETQY
TRBJ2-5 TRBV7-7 ATRQGGTQY
TRBJ1-3 TRBV15 ATSRDLGLSGNTIY
TRBJ2-1 TRBV20-1 SASVSQGKF
TRBJ1-5 TRBV6-5 ASSYSENQPQH
TRBJ2-4 TRBV18 ASSLDRGSDIQY
TRBJ2-5 TRBV5-1 ASSRAGGEETQY
TRBJ2-3 TRBV19 ASTTAADRTDTQY
TRBJ2-2 TRBV7-9 ASSFRGGADTGELF
TRBJ2-6 TRBV19 ASSILAGAGANVLT
TRBJ1-1 TRBV6-2/TRBV6-3 ASSYSSGAREAF
TRBJ1-3 TRBV7-2 ASSLNRGQIGNTIY
TRBJ2-7 TRBV12-3/TRBV12-4 ASMGGNSYEQY
TRBJ1-5 TRBV7-2 ASSYQDGQPQH
TRBJ2-2 TRBV4-2 ASSPRIGRGDTGELF
TRBJ1-4 TRBV27 ASSLSWGGKLF
TRBJ1-5 TRBV6-1 ASSEVLANQPQH
TRBJ1-2 TRBV29-1 SVVGGAGYGYT
TRBJ2-1 TRBV27 ASGEGGGSSYNEQF
TRBJ1-1 TRBV6-2/TRBV6-3 ASSWGTREAEAF
TRBJ1-2 TRBV18 ASSPTGGEGYT
TRBJ2-5 TRBV6-5 ASMSGFRETQY
TRBJ2-7 TRBV6-5 ASSPPTSATGEQY
TRBJ2-5 TRBV5-1 ASSLGPSGGPQETQY
TRBJ1-4 TRBV13 ASSQGHSNEKLF